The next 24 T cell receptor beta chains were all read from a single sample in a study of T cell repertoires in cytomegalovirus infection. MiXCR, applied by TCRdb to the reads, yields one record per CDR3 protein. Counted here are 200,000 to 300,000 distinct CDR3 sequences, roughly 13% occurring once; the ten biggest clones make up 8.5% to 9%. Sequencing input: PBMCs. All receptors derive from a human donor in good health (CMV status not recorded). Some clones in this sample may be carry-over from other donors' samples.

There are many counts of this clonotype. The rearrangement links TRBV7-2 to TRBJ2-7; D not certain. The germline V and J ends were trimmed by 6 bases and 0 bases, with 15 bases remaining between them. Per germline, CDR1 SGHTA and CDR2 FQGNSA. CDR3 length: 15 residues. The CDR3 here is CASRHSVSASYEQYF. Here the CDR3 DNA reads TGTGCCAGCAGACATTCCGTCAGCGCCTCCTACGAGCAGTACTTC.

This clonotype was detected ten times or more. The CDR3 DNA sequence: TGTGCCAGCAGCTTGGGGGCCGGGGAGCTGTTTTTT. Translated, it gives CASSLGAGELFF. V usage is TRBV7-3 and J usage is TRBJ2-2, with D perhaps TRBD1 or TRBD2 (5 bases each). The V gene's germline CDR1 is SGHTA and CDR2 FQGTGA. This CDR3 has 12 amino acids. Between the trimmed V and J ends, which lost 3 bases and 6 bases, there was a span of 5 bases.

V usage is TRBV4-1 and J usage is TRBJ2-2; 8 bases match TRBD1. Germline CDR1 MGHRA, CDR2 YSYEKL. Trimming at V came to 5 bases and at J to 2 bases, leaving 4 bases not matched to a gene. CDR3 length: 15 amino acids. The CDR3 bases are TGCGCCAGCAGCGCGGGACAGGAAAACACCGGGGAGCTGTTTTTT. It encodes CASSAGQENTGELFF.

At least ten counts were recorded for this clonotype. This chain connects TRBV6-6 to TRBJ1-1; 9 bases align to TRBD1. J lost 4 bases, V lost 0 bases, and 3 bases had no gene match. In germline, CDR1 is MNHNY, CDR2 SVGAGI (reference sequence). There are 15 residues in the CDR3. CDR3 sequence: CASSYSVQGATEAFF. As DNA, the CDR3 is TGTGCCAGCAGTTACTCAGTACAGGGGGCCACTGAAGCTTTCTTT.

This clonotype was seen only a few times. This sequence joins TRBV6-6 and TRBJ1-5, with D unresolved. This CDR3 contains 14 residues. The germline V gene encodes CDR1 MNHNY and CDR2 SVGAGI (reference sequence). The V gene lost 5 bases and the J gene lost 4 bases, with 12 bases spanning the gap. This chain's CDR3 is CASSDQAENQPQHF. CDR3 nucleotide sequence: TGTGCCAGCAGTGACCAAGCGGAGAATCAGCCCCAGCATTTT.

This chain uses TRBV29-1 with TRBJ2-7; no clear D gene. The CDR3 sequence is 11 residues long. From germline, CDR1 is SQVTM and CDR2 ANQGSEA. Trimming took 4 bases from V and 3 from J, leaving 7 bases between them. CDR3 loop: CSVGKGYEQYF. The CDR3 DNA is TGCAGCGTTGGGAAGGGCTACGAGCAGTACTTC.

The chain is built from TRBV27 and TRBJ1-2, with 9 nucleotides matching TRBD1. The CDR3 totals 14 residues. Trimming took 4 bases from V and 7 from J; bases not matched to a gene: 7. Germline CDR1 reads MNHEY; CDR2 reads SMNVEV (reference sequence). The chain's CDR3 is CASSSGQGITGYTF. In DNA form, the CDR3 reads TGTGCCAGCAGTTCCGGACAGGGGATTACTGGCTACACCTTC.

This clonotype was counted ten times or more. CDR3 region: CASTVATGVGTEAFF. CDR3 bases: TGTGCCAGCACCGTAGCAACAGGGGTAGGCACTGAAGCTTTCTTT. The chain links TRBV7-9 to TRBJ1-1; 7 positions agree with TRBD1. CDR1 is SEHNR, CDR2 FQNEAQ, per germline (reference sequence). V dropped 7 bases and J dropped 4; count of bases not matched to a gene: 12. CDR3 size: 15 residues.

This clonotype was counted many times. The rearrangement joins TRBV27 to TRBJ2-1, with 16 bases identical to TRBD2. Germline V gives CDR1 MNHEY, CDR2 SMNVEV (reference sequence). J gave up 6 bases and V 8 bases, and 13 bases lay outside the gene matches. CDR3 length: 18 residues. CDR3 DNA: TGTGCCAGCGGGGGGGGACTAGCGGGAGGGGTAGGGCTCAATGAGCAGTTCTTC. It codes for CASGGGLAGGVGLNEQFF.

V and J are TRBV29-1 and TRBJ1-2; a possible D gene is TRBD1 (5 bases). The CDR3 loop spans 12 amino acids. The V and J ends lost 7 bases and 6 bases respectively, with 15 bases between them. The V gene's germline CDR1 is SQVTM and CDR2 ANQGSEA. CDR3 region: CSAGARQDGYTF. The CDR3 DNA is TGCAGCGCCGGGGCCAGGCAGGATGGCTACACCTTC.

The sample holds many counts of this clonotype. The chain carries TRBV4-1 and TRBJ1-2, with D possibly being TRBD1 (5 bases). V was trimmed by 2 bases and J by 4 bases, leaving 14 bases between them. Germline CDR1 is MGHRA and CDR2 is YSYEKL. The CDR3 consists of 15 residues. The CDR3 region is CASSQLPGLFYGYTF. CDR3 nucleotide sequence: TGCGCCAGCAGCCAATTACCGGGACTTTTCTATGGCTACACCTTC.

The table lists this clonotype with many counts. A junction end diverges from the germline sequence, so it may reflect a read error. CDR3 in amino acids: CASSPRGLAGVAF. In nucleotides, the CDR3 is TGTGCCAGCAGCCCACGCGGACTAGCGGGGGTGGCTTTT. The genes are TRBV7-2 and TRBJ2-3; 13 bases fit TRBD2. The CDR3 runs 13 residues. Per germline, CDR1 SGHTA and CDR2 FQGNSA.

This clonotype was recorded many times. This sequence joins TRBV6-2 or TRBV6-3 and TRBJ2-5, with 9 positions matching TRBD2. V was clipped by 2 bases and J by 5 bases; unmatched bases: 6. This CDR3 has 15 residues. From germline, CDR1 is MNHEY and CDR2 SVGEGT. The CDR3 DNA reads TGTGCCAGCAGTTACCCTAGCGGGATTGCTGAGACCCAGTACTTC. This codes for CASSYPSGIAETQYF.

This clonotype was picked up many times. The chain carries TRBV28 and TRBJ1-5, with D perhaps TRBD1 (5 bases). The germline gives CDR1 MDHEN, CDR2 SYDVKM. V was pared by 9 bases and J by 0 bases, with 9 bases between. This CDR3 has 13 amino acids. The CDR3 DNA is TGTGCCAGTCTGACAGATAGCAATCAGCCCCAGCATTTT. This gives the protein CASLTDSNQPQHF.

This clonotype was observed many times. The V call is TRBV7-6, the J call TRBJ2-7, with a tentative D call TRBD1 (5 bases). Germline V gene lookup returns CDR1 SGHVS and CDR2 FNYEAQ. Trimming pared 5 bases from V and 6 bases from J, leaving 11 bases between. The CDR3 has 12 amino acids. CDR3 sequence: CASSRSGSEQYF. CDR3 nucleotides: TGTGCCAGCAGCCGATCAGGGTCCGAGCAGTACTTC.

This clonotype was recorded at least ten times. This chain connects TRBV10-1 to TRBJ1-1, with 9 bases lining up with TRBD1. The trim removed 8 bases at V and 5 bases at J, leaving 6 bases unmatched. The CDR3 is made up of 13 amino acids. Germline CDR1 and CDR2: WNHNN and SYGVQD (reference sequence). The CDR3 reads CASLGQGETEAFF. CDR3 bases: TGCGCCAGCTTGGGACAGGGAGAGACTGAAGCTTTCTTT.

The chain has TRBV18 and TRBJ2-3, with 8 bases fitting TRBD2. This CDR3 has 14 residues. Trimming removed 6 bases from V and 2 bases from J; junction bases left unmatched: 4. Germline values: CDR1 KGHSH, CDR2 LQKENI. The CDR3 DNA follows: TGTGCCAGCTCCGTCGGGGGGGCCACAGATACGCAGTATTTT. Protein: CASSVGGATDTQYF.

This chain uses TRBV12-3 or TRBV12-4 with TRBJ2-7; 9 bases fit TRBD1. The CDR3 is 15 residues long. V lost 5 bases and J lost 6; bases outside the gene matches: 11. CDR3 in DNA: TGTGCCAGCAGTCCCTCGGACAGGGGCATGGGCGAGCAGTACTTC. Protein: CASSPSDRGMGEQYF.

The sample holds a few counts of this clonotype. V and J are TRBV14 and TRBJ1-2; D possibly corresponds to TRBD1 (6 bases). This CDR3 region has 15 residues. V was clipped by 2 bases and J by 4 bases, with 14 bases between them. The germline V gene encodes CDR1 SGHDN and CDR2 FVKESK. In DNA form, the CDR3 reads TGTGCCAGCAGCCAATCCCGTGCGGGGGCCTATGGCTACACCTTC. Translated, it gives CASSQSRAGAYGYTF.

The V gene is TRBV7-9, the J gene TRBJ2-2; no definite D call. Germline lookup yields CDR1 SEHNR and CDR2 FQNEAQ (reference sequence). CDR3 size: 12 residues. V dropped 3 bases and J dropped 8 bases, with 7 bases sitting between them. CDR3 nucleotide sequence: TGTGCCAGCAGCTTTCCACTGGGGGAGCTGTTTTTT. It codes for CASSFPLGELFF.

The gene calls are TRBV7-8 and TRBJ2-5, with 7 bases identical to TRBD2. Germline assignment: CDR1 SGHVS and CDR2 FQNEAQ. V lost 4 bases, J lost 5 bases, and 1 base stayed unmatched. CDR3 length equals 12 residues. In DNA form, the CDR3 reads TGTGCCAGCAGCTGGGGGGGGGAGACCCAGTACTTC. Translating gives CASSWGGETQYF.

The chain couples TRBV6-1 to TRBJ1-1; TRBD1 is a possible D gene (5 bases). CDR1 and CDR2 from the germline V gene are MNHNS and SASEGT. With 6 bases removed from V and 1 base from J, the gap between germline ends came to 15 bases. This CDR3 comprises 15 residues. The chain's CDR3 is CASRGGRGSNTEAFF. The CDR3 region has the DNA TGTGCCAGCAGGGGAGGGAGGGGTTCGAACACTGAAGCTTTCTTT.

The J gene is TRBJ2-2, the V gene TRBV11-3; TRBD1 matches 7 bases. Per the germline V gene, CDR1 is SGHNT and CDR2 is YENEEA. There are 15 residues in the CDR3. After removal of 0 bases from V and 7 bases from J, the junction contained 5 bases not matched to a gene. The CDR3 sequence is CASSLEAGGFGELFF. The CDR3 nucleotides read TGTGCCAGCAGCTTAGAAGCAGGGGGATTCGGGGAGCTGTTTTTT.

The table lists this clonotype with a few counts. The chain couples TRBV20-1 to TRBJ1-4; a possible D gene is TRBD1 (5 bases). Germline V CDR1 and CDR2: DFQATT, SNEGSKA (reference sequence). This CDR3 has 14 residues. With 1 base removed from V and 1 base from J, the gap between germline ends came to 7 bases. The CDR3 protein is CSARGRGTNEKLFF. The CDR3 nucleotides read TGCAGTGCTAGAGGAAGGGGAACTAATGAAAAACTGTTTTTT.